This T cell receptor (beta chain) was sequenced for a study of cytomegalovirus exposure and HLA in healthy donors. The CDR3 extends over 17 amino acids. Germline assignment: CDR1 SGHNT and CDR2 YYREEE (reference sequence). V shed 0 bases, J shed 1 base, and the junction held 6 bases outside the gene matches. Sequencing was performed with immunoSEQ multiplex PCR; in TCRdb, only in-frame clones are kept and a portion is missing. The sample lists fewer than 120,000 clones, roughly 90% occurring once. This chain links TRBV5-4 with TRBJ2-2; TRBD2 matches at 7 bases. The sequenced sample consisted of PBMCs. This clonotype originated in a woman in her 30s in good health and CMV-seropositive. The CDR3 is CASSLAGASGNTGELFF. The CDR3, as DNA: TGTGCCAGCAGCTTGGCCGGGGCTAGCGGGAACACCGGGGAGCTGTTTTTT.